These 27 T cell receptor beta chains originate from one sample sequenced in a study of shared clonotypes between healthy human individuals. Repertoires were generated with immunoSEQ multiplex PCR, while TCRdb's copy carries only in-frame clones and drops some. Of under 750,000 clones listed, 72% are singletons. Material for sequencing was memory CD4+ T cells sorted from blood. The sample's subset: CD45RA-negative fraction. The receptors stem from a woman in her 30s in good health.

The chain joins TRBV2 to TRBJ2-5; a possible D gene is TRBD1 (6 bases). The V gene lost 5 bases and the J gene lost 7 bases, with 11 bases spanning the gap. The CDR3 consists of 12 residues. Per germline, CDR1 SNHLY and CDR2 FYNNEI. The chain's CDR3 is CASSSGEGTQYF. The CDR3 DNA is TGTGCCAGCAGTTCAGGGGAAGGGACCCAGTACTTC.

This chain links TRBV28 with TRBJ1-1; D unclear. V was shortened by 7 bases and J by 1 base, with 19 bases between the two germline ends. The germline V gene has CDR1 MDHEN and CDR2 SYDVKM. CDR3 size: 16 residues. The CDR3 DNA sequence: TGTGCCAGCACCACGAGGAAGGGTCGGGCGAACACTGAAGCTTTCTTT. This codes for CASTTRKGRANTEAFF. The variable domain in full, completed from reference TRBV28 and TRBJ1-1, reads DVKVTQSSRYLVKRTGEKVFLECVQDMDHENMFWYRQDPGLGLRLIYFSYDVKMKEKGDIPEGYSVSREKKERFSLILESASTNQTSMYLCASTTRKGRANTEAFFGQGTRLTVV.

The rearrangement uses TRBV4-1 and TRBJ1-5; D ambiguous. Germline V gives CDR1 MGHRA, CDR2 YSYEKL. Deletions cut 1 base from V and 2 bases from J, with 15 bases between. This CDR3 has 17 amino acids. The CDR3 DNA reads TGCGCCAGCAGCCAAGGGCCATCGGGTGGTGGCAATCAGCCCCAGCATTTT. Its translation is CASSQGPSGGGNQPQHF.

The chain carries TRBV5-1 and TRBJ2-1; the D gene could be TRBD1 or TRBD2 (6 bases each). The V and J ends lost 6 bases and 8 bases respectively, with 24 bases between them. Germline V lookup: CDR1 SGHRS, CDR2 YFSETQ. CDR3 length: 16 residues. This chain's CDR3 is CASTPGAVTRGDEQFF. CDR3 DNA: TGCGCCAGCACGCCGGGGGCGGTTACTAGAGGGGATGAGCAGTTCTTC.

V and J are TRBV14 and TRBJ2-1, with 7 bases fitting TRBD2. V shed 4 bases and J 8 bases; nucleotides not matched to a gene: 5. Germline assignment: CDR1 SGHDN and CDR2 FVKESK. CDR3 size: 13 residues. CDR3: CASSLASGYEQFF. In DNA, the CDR3 is TGTGCCAGCAGCCTTGCTAGCGGATATGAGCAGTTCTTC.

Regarding this clone: The same CDR3 also results from other DNA sequences found in this sample. The genes are TRBV5-1 and TRBJ2-7, with 9 bases lining up with TRBD1. Germline loops: CDR1 SGHRS, CDR2 YFSETQ. The V segment lost 0 bases and the J segment 7 bases; nucleotides outside the gene matches: 8. This CDR3 comprises 15 residues. The CDR3 loop is CASSLGDRDRGEQYF. The CDR3 region has the DNA TGCGCCAGCAGCTTGGGGGACAGGGATCGGGGAGAGCAGTACTTC.

The chain employs TRBV7-2 and TRBJ2-6; TRBD2 agrees at 7 bases. Per the germline V gene, CDR1 is SGHTA and CDR2 is FQGNSA. CDR3 length: 17 residues. Germline trimming cut 1 base from V and 4 bases from J; bases unmatched to any gene: 7. CDR3: CASSLGGGSAGANVLTF. The DNA of the CDR3 is TGTGCCAGCAGCTTAGGGGGCGGGAGCGCAGGGGCCAACGTCCTGACTTTC.

V usage is TRBV9 and J usage is TRBJ2-3; TRBD1 matches at 11 bases. The trim removed 4 bases at V and 0 bases at J, leaving 7 bases unmatched. The germline gives CDR1 SGDLS, CDR2 YYNGEE. CDR3 length: 17 residues. CDR3 region: CASSPWTGGASTDTQYF. As DNA, the CDR3 is TGTGCCAGCAGCCCCTGGACAGGGGGCGCGAGCACAGATACGCAGTATTTT.

In its sample, this clone was seen once. The chain carries TRBV10-3 and TRBJ2-1; 13 bases match TRBD2. V lost 6 bases and J lost 0; bases outside the gene matches: 11. The V gene's germline CDR1 is ENHRY and CDR2 SYGVKD. CDR3 length: 19 residues. The CDR3 coding sequence is TGTGCCATCAGCTCCGGGACTAGCGGGGTTAGTAGCTCCTACAATGAGCAGTTCTTC. This encodes CAISSGTSGVSSSYNEQFF.

This clone was detected a few times. The rearrangement uses TRBV2 and TRBJ2-3; possibly TRBD2 for D (5 bases). CDR1 and CDR2 (germline): SNHLY, FYNNEI. V lost 5 bases and J 1 base, leaving 19 bases between the germline ends. The CDR3 consists of 17 residues. CDR3 in DNA: TGTGCCAGCAGTCTTCGAGGTACGGGATTGGGCACAGATACGCAGTATTTT. This translates into CASSLRGTGLGTDTQYF.

The chain carries TRBV7-9 and TRBJ2-3; possibly TRBD1 or TRBD2 for D (5 bases each). Germline V CDR1 and CDR2: SEHNR, FQNEAQ (reference sequence). V gave up 5 bases and J gave up 7 bases, with 13 bases separating them. The CDR3 is 13 amino acids. The chain's CDR3 is CASSPGTAYTQYF. The CDR3 bases are TGTGCCAGCAGCCCCGGGACGGCTTATACGCAGTATTTT. The variable domain in full, completed from reference TRBV7-9 and TRBJ2-3, reads DTGVSQNPRHKITKRGQNVTFRCDPISEHNRLYWYRQTLGQGPEFLTYFQNEAQLEKSRLLSDRFSAERPKGSFSTLEIQRTEQGDSAMYLCASSPGTAYTQYFGPGTRLTVL.

This chain joins TRBV5-1 and TRBJ2-1; D uncertain. Trimming took 4 bases from V and 0 from J, leaving 11 bases between them. Germline lookup yields CDR1 SGHRS and CDR2 YFSETQ. The CDR3 consists of 15 residues. In DNA, the CDR3 is TGCGCCAGCAGCCAAGACATCAGCTCCTACAATGAGCAGTTCTTC. This translates into CASSQDISSYNEQFF.

The chain uses TRBV28 and TRBJ1-2; D is unresolved. The CDR3 totals 11 residues. Per the germline V gene, CDR1 is MDHEN and CDR2 is SYDVKM. Trimming took 7 bases from V and 2 from J, leaving 5 bases between them. This CDR3 reads CASNNNYGYTF. CDR3 in DNA: TGTGCCAGCAACAACAACTATGGCTACACCTTC.

V gene TRBV5-1 combines with J gene TRBJ2-1; no reliable D call. V lost 0 bases and J lost 10, with 14 bases in between. This CDR3 is built from 14 residues. CDR1 is SGHRS and CDR2 is YFSETQ in the germline V gene. In nucleotides, the CDR3 is TGCGCCAGCAGCTTGGGGCTAGAGATAGGGGAGCAGTTCTTC. Translated: CASSLGLEIGEQFF.

The chain employs TRBV6-1 and TRBJ1-3, with 9 bases matching TRBD1. Germline trimming cut 1 base from V and 0 bases from J; bases unmatched to any gene: 10. There are 19 residues in the CDR3. Germline V gives CDR1 MNHNS, CDR2 SASEGT. The CDR3 loop is CASSEGTGDHPSSGNTIYF. DNA of the CDR3: TGTGCCAGCAGTGAAGGGACAGGGGACCACCCGAGCTCTGGAAACACCATATATTTT.

About this clone itself: Other DNA sequences in the sample encode the same CDR3. V gene TRBV19 combines with J gene TRBJ2-6; D gene unclear. Germline V gene lookup returns CDR1 LNHDA and CDR2 SQIVND (reference sequence). The CDR3 spans 15 residues. Trimming took 2 bases from V and 0 from J, leaving 5 bases between them. The CDR3 nucleotides read TGTGCCAGTAGTATAATTAGCTCTGGGGCCAACGTCCTGACTTTC. It codes for CASSIISSGANVLTF.

The rearrangement joins TRBV19 to TRBJ2-5; D perhaps matches TRBD2 (7 bases). The V end was cut by 6 bases, the J end by 2 bases, with 16 bases between. Germline V lookup: CDR1 LNHDA, CDR2 SQIVND (reference sequence). The CDR3 contains 15 residues. The CDR3 coding sequence is TGTGCCAGTAGCGCCGGGGGGACACCACAAGAGACCCAGTACTTC. Protein: CASSAGGTPQETQYF.

The chain joins TRBV6-5 to TRBJ2-5, with D unresolved. Trimming removed 2 bases from V and 7 bases from J, with 8 bases in between. The CDR3 totals 12 residues. Germline loops: CDR1 MNHEY, CDR2 SVGAGI. The CDR3 region has the DNA TGTGCCAGCAGTTACATGGGTGGGACCCAGTACTTC. It yields the protein CASSYMGGTQYF.

This clone was seen more than once but under ten times. The V and J genes are TRBV6-1 and TRBJ1-2; possibly TRBD1 for D (6 bases). V lost 2 bases to trimming and J lost 4 bases, with 14 bases between them. Per germline, CDR1 MNHNS and CDR2 SASEGT. The length of the CDR3 is 15 residues. The CDR3 nucleotides are TGTGCCAGCAGTGAAATGGGGGCGCAGAGCTATGGCTACACCTTC. Protein product: CASSEMGAQSYGYTF.

This clone showed up just once. This chain connects TRBV6-5 to TRBJ2-2; 7 nucleotides line up with TRBD1. Germline lookup yields CDR1 MNHEY and CDR2 SVGAGI. The length of the CDR3 is 14 residues. With V trimmed by 10 bases and J by 2 bases, 7 bases remained unmatched. CDR3 in amino acids: CATYRGQNTGELFF. The CDR3 nucleotides are TGTGCCACATACAGGGGACAAAACACCGGGGAGCTGTTTTTT.

A word on this clone: Possible read error: a much larger clone is one base away. The gene calls are TRBV28 and TRBJ2-2; 8 bases fit TRBD2. The CDR3 extends over 15 amino acids. V shed 6 bases and J 0 bases; nucleotides not matched to a gene: 3. The germline V gene has CDR1 MDHEN and CDR2 SYDVKM. This CDR3 is CASSQTSANTGELFF. CDR3 coding DNA: TGTGCCAGCAGCCAGACTAGCGCGAACACCGGGGAGCTGTTTTTT.

This rearrangement joins TRBV18 to TRBJ2-6, with TRBD1 as a possible D gene (6 bases). Germline V gene data show CDR1 as KGHSH and CDR2 as LQKENI. The ends were cut back, 6 bases at V and 0 bases at J, with 18 bases in the middle. The length of the CDR3 is 18 residues. The CDR3 DNA is TGTGCCAGCTCCCCGCAGGGGCCAGGACCCTCTGGGGCCAACGTCCTGACTTTC. This gives the protein CASSPQGPGPSGANVLTF.

This rearrangement joins TRBV19 to TRBJ2-5; 7 positions agree with TRBD1. J gave up 4 bases and V 3 bases, and 8 bases lay outside the gene matches. The CDR3 sequence is 15 residues long. Germline V gene data show CDR1 as LNHDA and CDR2 as SQIVND (reference sequence). CDR3 nucleotide sequence: TGTGCCAGTAGTATTTCGACAGGGCCCGGAGAGACCCAGTACTTC. It is translated as CASSISTGPGETQYF.

The table lists this clone with a count of one. The V call is TRBV9, the J call TRBJ2-7; possible D gene TRBD2, 5 bases. In germline, CDR1 is SGDLS, CDR2 YYNGEE. Trimming stripped 0 bases from V and 4 bases from J, with 14 bases between. This CDR3 region has 15 residues. This chain's CDR3 is CASSVGPAEAYEQYF. The CDR3 region has the DNA TGTGCCAGCAGCGTAGGTCCAGCGGAGGCGTACGAGCAGTACTTC.

The chain links TRBV6-5 to TRBJ2-7, with D perhaps assigned TRBD1 or TRBD2 (5 bases each). Trimming left V 0 bases short and J 2 bases short, with 11 bases between. The CDR3 loop spans 15 amino acids. In germline, CDR1 is MNHEY, CDR2 SVGAGI. The CDR3, as DNA: TGTGCCAGCAGTTACTCGGGGACCTCCACCTACGAGCAGTACTTC. Protein sequence: CASSYSGTSTYEQYF.

This clone has at least ten counts. V usage is TRBV9 and J usage is TRBJ2-1; D gene uncertain. CDR3 length: 16 residues. The V and J ends lost 0 bases and 1 base respectively, with 11 bases between them. Germline V gene lookup returns CDR1 SGDLS and CDR2 YYNGEE. DNA for the CDR3: TGTGCCAGCAGCGTAGTACCAATACTTTCCTACAATGAGCAGTTCTTC. Protein sequence: CASSVVPILSYNEQFF.

The CDR3 spells CAWSVVWAGGNGEQYF. The CDR3 DNA is TGTGCCTGGAGTGTTGTTTGGGCAGGGGGTAACGGCGAGCAGTACTTC. V is TRBV30 and J is TRBJ2-7; 7 bases are a match to TRBD1. The CDR3 covers 16 residues. Germline CDR1 GTSNPN, CDR2 SVGIG (reference sequence). The V gene end was trimmed by 0 bases and the J gene end by 6 bases; junction bases not matched to a gene: 14.